These 2 T cell receptor beta chains originate from one sample sequenced in a study of PD-L1 blockade in urothelial cancer. Sequencing used immunoSEQ multiplex PCR; TCRdb keeps in-frame clones, though not all of them. The sample holds 70,000 to 95,000 clones, around 83% seen once. Stated time point: pretreatment peripheral blood. Sample: PBMCs, taken around atezolizumab (anti-PD-L1) treatment. The receptors were sampled from a man in his fifties or sixties with urothelial cancer.

The V and J genes are TRBV4-1 and TRBJ2-2; D may be TRBD2 (5 bases). The CDR3 sequence is 18 residues long. Trimming took 10 bases from V and 5 from J, leaving 29 bases between them. Per germline, CDR1 MGHRA and CDR2 YSYEKL. As DNA, the CDR3 is TGCGCCAATACCCCCAATCGCGGGCCTCACGAAAGGACCGGGGAGCTGTTTTTT. The encoded protein is CANTPNRGPHERTGELFF.

V is TRBV7-8 and J is TRBJ1-1; TRBD1 might be the D (5 bases). The germline gives CDR1 SGHVS, CDR2 FQNEAQ. V dropped 5 bases and J dropped 3 bases, with 13 bases sitting between them. The CDR3 is 14 amino acids. CDR3: CASSRETAYTEAFF. CDR3 DNA: TGTGCCAGCAGCCGGGAGACAGCGTACACTGAAGCTTTCTTT.